This T cell receptor beta chain appears in the sequencing data of a study of cytomegalovirus exposure and HLA in healthy donors. Study results and limitations: Indistinguishability led to the exclusion of some V segments, TRBV6-2 and TRBV6-3 included. The availability of immune exposure information extended only to CMV serostatus.

A few counts support this clone. Its antigen is unidentified. Trimming removed 3 bases from V and 0 bases from J; junction bases left unmatched: 3. This CDR3 is built from 15 residues. Germline V gene lookup returns CDR1 MNHNS and CDR2 SASEGT. Healthy individuals who donated bone marrow served as the donors. Nominal health characterized the donors when sampled, though unrecorded immune exposures were likely. PCR involved 60 Vbeta and 13 Jbeta primers. Produced via immunoSEQ multiplex PCR; TCRdb's table is partial and in-frame only. Among under 140,000 clones, just over 75% were seen once, and the ten largest hold around an eighth.

The specimen was PBMCs. V is TRBV6-1 and J is TRBJ2-7; 9 bases match TRBD1. The source is a man under 40 in good health and CMV-seropositive. The CDR3 DNA is TGTGCCAGCAGTGACCGGGACAGGGCCTCCTACGAGCAGTACTTC. Residues: CASSDRDRASYEQYF.